The entry below describes one T cell receptor beta chain. The antigen is not known. CDR3 length equals 13 residues. V lost 0 bases and J lost 4, with 7 bases in between. The sample belongs to a study of cytomegalovirus exposure and HLA in healthy donors. Study context: Sequencing of about 179 million T cells in an earlier analysis found around 120 million unique TCR beta sequences. Whole-study results and caveats: In a later analysis, V- and J-gene trimming of beta chains associated with a DCLRE1C missense variant, replicated independently. Per a later analysis, HLA-associated TCR beta chains showed more clonal expansion than other, equally common TCR beta chains. In vitro, three CMV-associated chains proved specific for CMV antigens.

The PCR used 60 Vbeta and 13 Jbeta primers. This table comes from immunoSEQ multiplex PCR, and its TCRdb copy is limited to in-frame clones, with some not included. The sample spans about 96,000 clones; the ten largest clones claim around 3.4%. V is TRBV6-7 and J is TRBJ2-7, with D perhaps TRBD2 (5 bases). TRBV6-7 belongs to the ORF category, with a function that is uncertain. Source material: PBMCs. The receptor was derived from a woman in her twenties or thirties in good health and CMV-seronegative. For the CDR3, the DNA is TGTGCCAGCAGTTACTCAGCGGATTACGAGCAGTACTTC. Translated, it gives CASSYSADYEQYF.